The 2 T cell receptor beta chains given below trace back to one sample, sequenced in a study of cytotoxic CD8 clonotypes in ibrutinib-treated CLL. Generated by immunoSEQ multiplex PCR, the TCRdb table keeps only in-frame clones and is missing some. Of about 40,000 clones listed, less than 85% were seen once; the top ten hold over 9.5%. The sequenced sample was PBMCs, obtained at disease progression, from a patient treated with ibrutinib. The receptor source for this set is a human donor with chronic lymphocytic leukemia.

This clone was detected only a few times. The chain recombines TRBV19 with TRBJ2-1; either TRBD1 or TRBD2 may fit D (5 bases each). Trimming took 3 bases from V and 6 from J, leaving 12 bases between them. The CDR3 contains 14 residues. CDR1 and CDR2 (germline): LNHDA, SQIVND (reference sequence). DNA for the CDR3: TGTGCCAGTAGTATTTTTGAGGGGACCAATGAGCAGTTCTTC. Translating it yields CASSIFEGTNEQFF.

The V and J genes are TRBV23-1 and TRBJ1-4; D remains unclear. TRBV23-1 is an open reading frame whose function is uncertain. V was clipped by 3 bases and J by 2 bases, with 10 bases between them. The CDR3 is made up of 15 amino acids. The CDR3 nucleotides are TGCGCCAGCAGTCATTGGGTACCCACTAATGAAAAACTGTTTTTT. As protein: CASSHWVPTNEKLFF.